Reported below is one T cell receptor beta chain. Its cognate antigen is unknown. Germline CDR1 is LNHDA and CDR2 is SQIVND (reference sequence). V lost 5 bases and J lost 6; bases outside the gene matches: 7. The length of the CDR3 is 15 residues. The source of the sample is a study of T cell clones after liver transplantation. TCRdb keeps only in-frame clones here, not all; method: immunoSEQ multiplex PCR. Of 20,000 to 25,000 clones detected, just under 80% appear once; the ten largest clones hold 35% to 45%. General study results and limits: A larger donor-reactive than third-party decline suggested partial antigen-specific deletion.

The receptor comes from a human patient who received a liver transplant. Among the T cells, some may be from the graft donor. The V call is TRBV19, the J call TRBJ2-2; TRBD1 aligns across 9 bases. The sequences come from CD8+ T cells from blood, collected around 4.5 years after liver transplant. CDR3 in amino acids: CASSSRDRVAGELFF. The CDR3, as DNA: TGTGCCAGTAGTTCCCGGGACAGGGTTGCCGGGGAGCTGTTTTTT.